The clone carrying this T cell receptor beta chain turned up a few times. Other DNA sequences in this sample translate to the same CDR3. Losses at the gene ends were 3 bases for V and 0 bases for J; bases not matched to a gene: 8. Germline V gene data show CDR1 as LNHDA and CDR2 as SQIVND (reference sequence). The CDR3 has 16 residues. This entry belongs to a study of blood T cell repertoires in COVID-19. Study at large: Some COVID-19 samples were acute and others convalescent; all came from the United States, Italy and Spain. Sources were T cells, B-cell-depleted T cells, or PBMCs; the material itself was cDNA or gDNA.

Per the study methods: Estimates of nucleated cell counts were drawn from the amplification of reference gene primers. Measured with immunoSEQ multiplex PCR; TCRdb has only the in-frame clones, and not every one. The V and J calls and the clone size are those of that table, but D and trimming were determined from the DNA. The top ten clones hold 3.1% of a sample with about 270,000 clones, about four fifths of them seen once. The V gene is TRBV19, the J gene TRBJ2-7, with TRBD2 matching 7 bases. This TCR came from a woman younger than 30 with acute or convalescent COVID-19. The sequenced material came from peripheral blood. The CDR3 spells CASSIRAGPSSYEQYF. The CDR3 DNA reads as TGTGCCAGTAGTATCCGAGCGGGACCCAGCTCCTACGAGCAGTACTTC.